A single sample gave rise to the 11 T cell receptor beta chains below, sequenced in a study of blood T cell repertoires in COVID-19. Produced via immunoSEQ multiplex PCR; TCRdb's table is partial and in-frame only. The sample shows more than 85,000 clones, around 90% of them seen only once. The sequencing input was peripheral blood. The source is a man in his 70s with acute or convalescent COVID-19.

The CDR3, as DNA: TGTGCCAGCAGCGTCAGGGGAGGGAGCGCCGGGGAGCTGTTTTTT. As protein: CASSVRGGSAGELFF. V gene TRBV9 combines with J gene TRBJ2-2; D possibly corresponds to TRBD2 (7 bases). From germline, CDR1 is SGDLS and CDR2 YYNGEE. The V gene lost 2 bases and the J gene lost 6 bases, with 14 bases spanning the gap. This CDR3 spans 15 amino acids.

The chain recombines TRBV5-1 with TRBJ2-1, with 9 bases aligning to TRBD1. Trimming took 8 bases from V and 7 from J; bases not matched to a gene: 7. The CDR3 length is 13 residues. From germline, CDR1 is SGHRS and CDR2 YFSETQ. The CDR3 region is CASRGTGKNEQFF. Here the CDR3 DNA reads TGCGCCAGTCGAGGGACAGGGAAAAATGAGCAGTTCTTC.

V usage is TRBV6-5 and J usage is TRBJ2-7, with TRBD1 matching 11 bases. Looked up from germline, CDR1 is MNHEY and CDR2 is SVGAGI. Germline trimming cut 4 bases from V and 5 bases from J; bases unmatched to any gene: 7. This CDR3 has 15 amino acids. The CDR3 loop is CASSWTGGFQNEQYF. The CDR3 region has the DNA TGTGCCAGCAGTTGGACAGGGGGCTTTCAAAACGAGCAGTACTTC.

The V and J genes are TRBV7-9 and TRBJ2-7, with a tentative D call TRBD2 (5 bases). The CDR3 length is 12 residues. Trimming cost V 6 bases and J 2 bases, with 8 bases left between them. Germline CDR1 reads SEHNR; CDR2 reads FQNEAQ (reference sequence). Here the CDR3 DNA reads TGTGCCAGCAGTGTCGGGACCTACGAGCAGTACGTC. Amino acids: CASSVGTYEQYV.

The chain employs TRBV6-5 and TRBJ1-2, with D possibly being TRBD1 (5 bases). CDR1 MNHEY and CDR2 SVGAGI come from the germline V gene. Trimming removed 6 bases at V and 4 bases at J, with 15 bases between. The CDR3 loop spans 14 amino acids. The CDR3 sequence is CASRTEGVGYGYTF. CDR3 bases: TGTGCCAGCAGGACCGAAGGGGTCGGCTATGGCTACACCTTC.

V and J are TRBV9 and TRBJ2-1; TRBD2 matches at 9 bases. CDR1 and CDR2 (germline): SGDLS, YYNGEE. V was pared by 0 bases and J by 6 bases, with 7 bases of the junction left unmatched. CDR3 length: 16 amino acids. This CDR3 is CASSVGAAGGFNEQFF. The CDR3 DNA reads as TGTGCCAGCAGCGTAGGCGCAGCGGGGGGATTCAATGAGCAGTTCTTC.

The chain joins TRBV15 to TRBJ2-2; 8 nucleotides line up with TRBD2. The germline V gene encodes CDR1 LNHNV and CDR2 YYDKDF (reference sequence). The CDR3 is made up of 19 amino acids. Germline trimming cut 0 bases from V and 0 bases from J; bases unmatched to any gene: 9. CDR3 DNA sequence: TGTGCCACCAGCAGAGATCGGGGGAAGCGGGGGTCGAACACCGGGGAGCTGTTTTTT. As protein: CATSRDRGKRGSNTGELFF.

A few counts support this clone. The chain has TRBV6-5 and TRBJ2-2; TRBD1 agrees at 9 bases. V lost 6 bases and J lost 3; bases outside the gene matches: 2. The CDR3 spans 14 residues. In germline, CDR1 is MNHEY, CDR2 SVGAGI. CDR3 residues: CASRGQGDTGELFF. The CDR3 DNA reads TGTGCCAGCAGGGGACAGGGTGACACCGGGGAGCTGTTTTTT.

This clone was counted between two and nine times. This chain uses TRBV10-3 with TRBJ1-6, with 9 bases matching TRBD1. V was pared by 2 bases and J by 9 bases, with 2 bases of the junction left unmatched. Germline V CDR1 and CDR2: ENHRY, SYGVKD. The CDR3 has 14 residues. The CDR3 reads CAISEGTGSSPLHF. CDR3 bases: TGTGCCATCAGTGAGGGGACAGGGTCTTCACCCCTCCACTTT.

The chain couples TRBV5-6 to TRBJ1-4, with D uncertain. Germline V gene sequence: CDR1 SGHDT, CDR2 YYEEEE. Trimming removed 0 bases at V and 7 bases at J, with 7 bases between. The CDR3 has 13 amino acids. The CDR3 DNA is TGTGCCAGCAGCTTGGGCCGGGGTGAAAAACTGTTTTTT. Protein sequence: CASSLGRGEKLFF.

In DNA form, the CDR3 reads TGTGCCAGCAGCTTAGGAGGACAGGGTTATGGCTACACCTTC. This encodes CASSLGGQGYGYTF. V is TRBV7-9 and J is TRBJ1-2, with TRBD1 matching 8 bases. In germline, CDR1 is SEHNR, CDR2 FQNEAQ (reference sequence). The CDR3 is 14 residues long. Trimming removed 1 base from V and 5 bases from J; junction bases left unmatched: 3.